This TCR beta chain was recorded in a study of response to subunit inactivated influenza vaccine. The CDR3 loop spans 15 amino acids. Germline V gives CDR1 MNHNS, CDR2 SASEGT. V was clipped by 2 bases and J by 5 bases, with 15 bases between them. From the RT-PCR reads, TCRdb called clonotypes with MiXCR, one entry per CDR3 protein. The profile shows roughly 550,000 distinct CDR3 sequences, under 30% of them singletons. This clonotype was seen only a few times. These data were also filed under a second study, of T cells expressing NK-cell markers. That source notes: UMIs were included in TCR beta cDNA generated by 5'RACE template switching.

The sequence was collected from a man between 50 and 59 years old who received an inactivated influenza vaccine. Sequenced material: CD4+ T cells sorted from PBMCs, taken 11 to 12 days after vaccination. The chain uses TRBV6-1 and TRBJ1-1, with no clear D. The DNA for the CDR3 is TGTGCCAGCAGTGAATATGCGGCTATGGGAACTGAAGCTTTCTTT. Amino acids: CASSEYAAMGTEAFF.